The clone carrying this TCR beta chain was seen once. The data derive from a study of blood T cell repertoires in COVID-19. For the study at large: From T cells, B-cell-depleted T cells, or PBMCs came the material, which was cDNA or gDNA.

In the authors' workflow: From reference gene primer amplification, estimates of nucleated cell counts were derived. Produced via immunoSEQ multiplex PCR; TCRdb's table is partial and in-frame only. D and trimming were read from the DNA, whereas the V and J calls and clone size are those reported in that table. The table shows approximately 170,000 clones, with about 86% occurring only once. V lost 3 bases to trimming and J lost 4 bases; unmatched junction nucleotides: 6. Looked up from germline, CDR1 is PRHDT and CDR2 is FYEKMQ (reference sequence). The length of the CDR3 is 16 residues. This receptor was taken from a man aged 18 to 29 with active or convalescent COVID-19. The gene calls are TRBV13 and TRBJ2-2; TRBD1 matches at 9 bases. Sequencing was performed on peripheral blood. CDR3 sequence reads: CASSFYGTGLTGELFF. In nucleotides, the CDR3 is TGTGCCAGCAGCTTCTACGGGACAGGGCTCACCGGGGAGCTGTTTTTT. Full variable domain (remainder filled in from reference TRBV13 and TRBJ2-2): AAGVIQSPRHLIKEKRETATLKCYPIPRHDTVYWYQQGPGQDPQFLISFYEKMQSDKGSIPDRFSAQQFSDYHSELNMSSLELGDSALYFCASSFYGTGLTGELFFGEGSRLTVL.